Given below is one TCR beta chain in context. The antigen is not known. These data originate in a study of a mutant IDH1 vaccine in newly diagnosed glioma. Germline CDR1 is SGHTA and CDR2 is FQGNSA. CDR3 size: 15 residues. J lost 2 bases, V lost 5 bases, and 5 bases had no gene match. Stated time point: week 35, safety follow-up. With topical imiquimod, each dose of the vaccine consisted of 300 ug of mutant IDH1 20-mer peptide. The data were produced by immunoSEQ multiplex PCR, yet TCRdb's version contains in-frame clones alone and is incomplete. The data hold about 48,000 clones, with 76% observed a single time.

The chain employs TRBV7-2 and TRBJ2-7; 11 nucleotides align to TRBD2. The sample here was PBMCs, taken from a glioma patient whose treatment included an IDH1 peptide vaccine. This sequence originates from a middle-aged man with glioma. This CDR3 reads CASSPIAGGPYEQYV. CDR3 in DNA: TGTGCCAGCAGCCCCATAGCGGGAGGGCCCTACGAGCAGTACGTC.